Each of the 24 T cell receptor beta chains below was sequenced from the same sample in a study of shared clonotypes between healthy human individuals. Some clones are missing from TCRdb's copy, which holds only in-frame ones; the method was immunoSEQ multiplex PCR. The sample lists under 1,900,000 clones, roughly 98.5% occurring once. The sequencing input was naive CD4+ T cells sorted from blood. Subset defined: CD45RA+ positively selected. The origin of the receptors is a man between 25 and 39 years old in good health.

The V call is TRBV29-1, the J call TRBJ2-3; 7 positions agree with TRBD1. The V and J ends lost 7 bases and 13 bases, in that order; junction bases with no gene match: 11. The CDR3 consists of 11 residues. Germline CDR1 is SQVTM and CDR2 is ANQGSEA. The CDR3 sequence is CSAQGGGIEYF. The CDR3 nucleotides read TGCAGCGCCCAAGGGGGCGGAATCGAGTATTTT.

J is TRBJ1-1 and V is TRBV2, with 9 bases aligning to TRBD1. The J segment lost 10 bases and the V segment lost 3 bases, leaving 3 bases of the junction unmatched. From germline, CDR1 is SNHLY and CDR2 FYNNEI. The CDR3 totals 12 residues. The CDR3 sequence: CASSDDRGGAFF. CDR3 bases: TGTGCCAGCAGTGACGACAGGGGGGGAGCTTTCTTT.

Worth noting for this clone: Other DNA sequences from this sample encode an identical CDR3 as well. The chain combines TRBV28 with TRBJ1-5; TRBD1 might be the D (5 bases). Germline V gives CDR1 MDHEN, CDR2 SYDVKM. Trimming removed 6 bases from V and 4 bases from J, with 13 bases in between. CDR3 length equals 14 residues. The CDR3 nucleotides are TGTGCCAGCAGGTCGGGACCTAGAAATCAGCCCCAGCATTTT. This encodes CASRSGPRNQPQHF.

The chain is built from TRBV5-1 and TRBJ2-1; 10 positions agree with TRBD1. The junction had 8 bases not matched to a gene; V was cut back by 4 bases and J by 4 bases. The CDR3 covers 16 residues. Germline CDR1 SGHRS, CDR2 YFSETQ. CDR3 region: CASSPIPGQGYNEQFF. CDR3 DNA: TGCGCCAGCAGCCCAATCCCGGGACAGGGGTACAATGAGCAGTTCTTC.

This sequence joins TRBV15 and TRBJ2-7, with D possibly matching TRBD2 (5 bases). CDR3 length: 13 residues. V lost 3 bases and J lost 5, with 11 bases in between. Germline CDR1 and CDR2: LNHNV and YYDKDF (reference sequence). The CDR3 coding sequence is TGTGCCACCAGCAGCCCCGGGGTCGACGAGCAGTACTTC. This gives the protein CATSSPGVDEQYF.

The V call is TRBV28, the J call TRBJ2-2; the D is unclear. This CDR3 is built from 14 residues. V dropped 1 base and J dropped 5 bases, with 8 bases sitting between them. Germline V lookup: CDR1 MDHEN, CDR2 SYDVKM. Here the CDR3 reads CASSLFFGTGELFF. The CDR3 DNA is TGTGCCAGCAGTTTATTTTTCGGTACCGGGGAGCTGTTTTTT.

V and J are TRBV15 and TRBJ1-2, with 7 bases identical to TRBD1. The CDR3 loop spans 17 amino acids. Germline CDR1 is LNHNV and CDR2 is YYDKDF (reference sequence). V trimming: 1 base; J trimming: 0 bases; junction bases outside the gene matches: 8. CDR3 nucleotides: TGTGCCACCAGCAGAGTTGGGAGACAGGGACCTAACTATGGCTACACCTTC. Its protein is CATSRVGRQGPNYGYTF. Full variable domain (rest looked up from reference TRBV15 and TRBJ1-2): DAMVIQNPRYQVTQFGKPVTLSCSQTLNHNVMYWYQQKSSQAPKLLFHYYDKDFNNEADTPDNFQSRRPNTSFCFLDIRSPGLGDTAMYLCATSRVGRQGPNYGYTFGSGTRLTVV.

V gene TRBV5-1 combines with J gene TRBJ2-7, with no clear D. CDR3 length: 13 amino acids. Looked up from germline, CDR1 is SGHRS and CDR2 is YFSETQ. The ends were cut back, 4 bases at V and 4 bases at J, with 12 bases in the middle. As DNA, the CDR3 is TGCGCCAGCAGCCTCCCGAACGGGTACGAGCAGTACTTC. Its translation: CASSLPNGYEQYF.

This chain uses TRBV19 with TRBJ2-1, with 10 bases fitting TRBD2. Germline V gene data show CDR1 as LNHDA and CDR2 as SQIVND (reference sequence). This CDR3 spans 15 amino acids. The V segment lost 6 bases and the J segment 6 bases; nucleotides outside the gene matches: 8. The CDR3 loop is CASRILAGWVNEQFF. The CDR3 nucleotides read TGTGCCAGTAGGATACTAGCGGGATGGGTCAATGAGCAGTTCTTC.

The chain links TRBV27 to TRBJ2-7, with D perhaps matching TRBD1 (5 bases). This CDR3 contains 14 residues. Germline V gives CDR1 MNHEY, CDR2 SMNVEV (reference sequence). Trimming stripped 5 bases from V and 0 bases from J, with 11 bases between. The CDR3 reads CASSARQSSYEQYF. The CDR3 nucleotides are TGTGCCAGCAGTGCCAGACAGAGCTCCTACGAGCAGTACTTC.

CDR3 in DNA: TGTGCCAGCAGCTTAGCGGGCCACGAGCAGTACTTC. Translated: CASSLAGHEQYF. The chain couples TRBV7-6 to TRBJ2-7; D is unclear. Trimming cost V 0 bases and J 5 bases, with 5 bases left between them. Germline V gives CDR1 SGHVS, CDR2 FNYEAQ. This CDR3 spans 12 amino acids.

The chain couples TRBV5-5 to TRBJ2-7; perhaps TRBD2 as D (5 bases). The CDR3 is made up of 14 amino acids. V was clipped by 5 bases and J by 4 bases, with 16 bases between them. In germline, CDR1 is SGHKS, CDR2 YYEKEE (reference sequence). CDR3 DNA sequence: TGTGCCAGCAGATCATTGCTAGCTGGATACGAGCAGTACTTC. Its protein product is CASRSLLAGYEQYF.

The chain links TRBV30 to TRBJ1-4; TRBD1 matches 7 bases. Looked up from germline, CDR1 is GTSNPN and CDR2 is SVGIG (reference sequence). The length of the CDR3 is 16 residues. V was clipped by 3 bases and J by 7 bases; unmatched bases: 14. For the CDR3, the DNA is TGTGCCTGGAGCATCAGAGACAGGGAAGAGGTTGAAAAACTGTTTTTT. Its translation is CAWSIRDREEVEKLFF.

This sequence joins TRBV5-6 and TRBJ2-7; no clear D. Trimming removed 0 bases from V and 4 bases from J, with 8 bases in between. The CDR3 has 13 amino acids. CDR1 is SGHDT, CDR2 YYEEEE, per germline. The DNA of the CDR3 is TGTGCCAGCAGCTTGGGGCAGAAATACGAGCAGTACTTC. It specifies CASSLGQKYEQYF.

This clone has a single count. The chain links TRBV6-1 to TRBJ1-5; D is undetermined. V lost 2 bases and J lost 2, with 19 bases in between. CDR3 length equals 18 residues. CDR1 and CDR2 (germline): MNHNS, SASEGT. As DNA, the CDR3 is TGTGCCAGCAGTGAACGGTCCCGGGGTAGGTTTGGCAATCAGCCCCAGCATTTT. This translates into CASSERSRGRFGNQPQHF.

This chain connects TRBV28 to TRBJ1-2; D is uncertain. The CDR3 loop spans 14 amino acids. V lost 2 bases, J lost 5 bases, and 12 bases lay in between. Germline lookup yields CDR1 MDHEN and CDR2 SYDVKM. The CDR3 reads CASSLNAYTYGYTF. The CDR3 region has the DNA TGTGCCAGCAGTTTAAATGCGTACACGTATGGCTACACCTTC.

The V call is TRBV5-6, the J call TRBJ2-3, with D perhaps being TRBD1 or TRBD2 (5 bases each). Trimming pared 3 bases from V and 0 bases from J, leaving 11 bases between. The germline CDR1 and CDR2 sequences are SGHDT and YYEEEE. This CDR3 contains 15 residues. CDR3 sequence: CASSWGRQSTDTQYF. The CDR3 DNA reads TGTGCCAGCAGCTGGGGGAGACAGAGCACAGATACGCAGTATTTT. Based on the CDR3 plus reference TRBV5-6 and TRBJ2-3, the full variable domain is DAGVTQSPTHLIKTRGQQVTLRCSPKSGHDTVSWYQQALGQGPQFIFQYYEEEERQRGNFPDRFSGHQFPNYSSELNVNALLLGDSALYLCASSWGRQSTDTQYFGPGTRLTVL.

In DNA form, the CDR3 reads TGTGCCAGTAGTATTGGGTCTCCAGATACGCAGTATTTT. Translation: CASSIGSPDTQYF. This chain links TRBV19 with TRBJ2-3, with D unclear. V shed 3 bases and J shed 4 bases, with 8 bases lying between them. Germline V CDR1 and CDR2: LNHDA, SQIVND (reference sequence). This CDR3 comprises 13 residues.

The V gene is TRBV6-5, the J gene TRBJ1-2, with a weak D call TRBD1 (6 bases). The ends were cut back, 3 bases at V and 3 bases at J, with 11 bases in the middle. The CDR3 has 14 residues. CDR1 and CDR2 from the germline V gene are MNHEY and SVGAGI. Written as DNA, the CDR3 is TGTGCCAGCAGTTATTCGACAGGAGACTATGGCTACACCTTC. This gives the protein CASSYSTGDYGYTF.

In nucleotides, the CDR3 is TGCGCCAGCAGCCAGGGACACACCCAAGAGACCCAGTACTTC. Its translation: CASSQGHTQETQYF. The chain links TRBV4-3 to TRBJ2-5; maybe TRBD1 (6 bases). The CDR3 has 14 amino acids. V was trimmed by 3 bases and J by 1 base, leaving 9 bases between them. Germline CDR1 reads LGHNA; CDR2 reads YSLEER.

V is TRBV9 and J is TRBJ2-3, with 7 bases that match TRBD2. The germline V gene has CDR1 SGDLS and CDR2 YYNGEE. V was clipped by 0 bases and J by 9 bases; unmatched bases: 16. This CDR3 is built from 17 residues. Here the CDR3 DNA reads TGTGCCAGCAGCGTAGACAGCCGGGGGGAGTGGGTACAGACGCAGTATTTT. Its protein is CASSVDSRGEWVQTQYF.

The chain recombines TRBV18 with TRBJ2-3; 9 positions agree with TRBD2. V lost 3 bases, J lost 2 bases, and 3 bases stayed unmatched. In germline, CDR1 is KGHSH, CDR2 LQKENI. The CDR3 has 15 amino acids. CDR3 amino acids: CASSPRTSVTDTQYF. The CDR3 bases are TGTGCCAGCTCACCTCGGACTAGCGTCACAGATACGCAGTATTTT.

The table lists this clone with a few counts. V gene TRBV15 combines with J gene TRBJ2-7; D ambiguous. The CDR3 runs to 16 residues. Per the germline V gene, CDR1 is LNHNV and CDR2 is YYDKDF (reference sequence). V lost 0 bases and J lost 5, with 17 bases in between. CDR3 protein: CATSRDSGQRLNEQYF. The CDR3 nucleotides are TGTGCCACCAGCAGAGATTCCGGCCAACGTCTCAACGAGCAGTACTTC.

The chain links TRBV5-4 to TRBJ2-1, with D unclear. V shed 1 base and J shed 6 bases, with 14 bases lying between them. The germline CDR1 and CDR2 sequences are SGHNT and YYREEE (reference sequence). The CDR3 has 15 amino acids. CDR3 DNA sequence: TGTGCCAGCAGCTTGTTCGGCTTTCCTGGCAATGAGCAGTTCTTC. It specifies CASSLFGFPGNEQFF.